The source of this T cell receptor (beta chain) is a study of Ad26.COV2.S vaccination and SARS-CoV-2 variants. In the study overall: Doses of Ad26.COV2.S were injected into muscle once or twice, 56 days apart.

Comment on this clone: Its antigen is not identified.

Treatment described: about 20 received Ad26.COV2.S at low or high dose, single or two shots; a few received placebo; per-sample allocation not given. The study sampled participants on day 63 after the first vaccine or placebo injection. The vaccine delivered Wuhan-strain SARS-CoV-2 spike through an Ad26 vector. Whole-study results and caveats: For non-spike TCRs, breadth in vaccine recipients resembled that in placebo recipients. Vaccine recipients surpassed placebo recipients in spike-specific TCR breadth.

Data came from immunoSEQ multiplex PCR; TCRdb stores just in-frame clones and leaves some out. The sample lists 400,000 to 450,000 clones; less than 95% were seen once. The material was peripheral blood, obtained in a trial of Ad26.COV2.S vaccine versus placebo. This TCR derives from a person aged 18 to 59 who received the Ad26.COV2.S COVID-19 vaccine or a placebo.

CDR3 amino acids: CASSLGQGLAGGPGEQFF. In DNA, the CDR3 is TGTGCCAGCAGCTTAGGACAGGGGTTAGCGGGAGGGCCTGGTGAGCAGTTCTTC. V is TRBV7-8 and J is TRBJ2-1; TRBD2 aligns across 11 bases. Trimming removed 1 base from V and 9 bases from J; junction bases left unmatched: 14. Per germline, CDR1 SGHVS and CDR2 FQNEAQ. The CDR3 contains 18 residues.